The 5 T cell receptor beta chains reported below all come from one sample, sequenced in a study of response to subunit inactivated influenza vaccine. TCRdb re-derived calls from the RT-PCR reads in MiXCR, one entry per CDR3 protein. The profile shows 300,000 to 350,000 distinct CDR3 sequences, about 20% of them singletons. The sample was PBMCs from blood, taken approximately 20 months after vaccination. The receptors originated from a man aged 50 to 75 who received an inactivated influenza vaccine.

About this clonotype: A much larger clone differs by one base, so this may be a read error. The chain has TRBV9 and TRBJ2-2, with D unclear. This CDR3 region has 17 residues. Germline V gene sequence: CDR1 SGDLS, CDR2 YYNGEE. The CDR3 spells CASSGVSGALKAGQLFF. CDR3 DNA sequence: TGTGCCAGCAGCGGAGTTTCGGGTGCTCTCAAGGCCGGGCAGCTGTTTTTT.

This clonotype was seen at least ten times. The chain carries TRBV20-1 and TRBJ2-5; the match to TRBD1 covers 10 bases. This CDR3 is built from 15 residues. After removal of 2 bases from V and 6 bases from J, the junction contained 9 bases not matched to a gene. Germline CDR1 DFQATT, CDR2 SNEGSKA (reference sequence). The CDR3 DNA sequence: TGCAGTGCTAGAACCCCGGGACAGGGGTTGAAGACCCAGTACTTC. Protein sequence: CSARTPGQGLKTQYF.

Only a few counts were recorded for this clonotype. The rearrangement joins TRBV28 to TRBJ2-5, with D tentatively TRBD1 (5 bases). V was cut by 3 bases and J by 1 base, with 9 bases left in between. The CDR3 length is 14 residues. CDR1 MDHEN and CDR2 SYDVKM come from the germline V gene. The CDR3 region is CASSFTGSQETQYF. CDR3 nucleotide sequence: TGTGCCAGCAGTTTCACAGGTAGCCAAGAGACCCAGTACTTC. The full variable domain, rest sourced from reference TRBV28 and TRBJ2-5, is DVKVTQSSRYLVKRTGEKVFLECVQDMDHENMFWYRQDPGLGLRLIYFSYDVKMKEKGDIPEGYSVSREKKERFSLILESASTNQTSMYLCASSFTGSQETQYFGPGTRLLVL.

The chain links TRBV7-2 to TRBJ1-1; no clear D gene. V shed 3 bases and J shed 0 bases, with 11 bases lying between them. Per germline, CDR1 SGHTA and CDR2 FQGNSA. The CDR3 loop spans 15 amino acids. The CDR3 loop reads CASSFPGPLNTEAFF. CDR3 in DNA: TGTGCCAGCAGCTTCCCGGGCCCCCTGAACACTGAAGCTTTCTTT.

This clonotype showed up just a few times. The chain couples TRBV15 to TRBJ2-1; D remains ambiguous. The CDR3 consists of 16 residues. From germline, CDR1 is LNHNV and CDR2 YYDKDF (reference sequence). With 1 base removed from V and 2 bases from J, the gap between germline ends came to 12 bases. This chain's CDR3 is CATSRVGIPPYNEQFF. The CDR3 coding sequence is TGTGCCACCAGCAGAGTAGGGATCCCCCCCTACAATGAGCAGTTCTTC.